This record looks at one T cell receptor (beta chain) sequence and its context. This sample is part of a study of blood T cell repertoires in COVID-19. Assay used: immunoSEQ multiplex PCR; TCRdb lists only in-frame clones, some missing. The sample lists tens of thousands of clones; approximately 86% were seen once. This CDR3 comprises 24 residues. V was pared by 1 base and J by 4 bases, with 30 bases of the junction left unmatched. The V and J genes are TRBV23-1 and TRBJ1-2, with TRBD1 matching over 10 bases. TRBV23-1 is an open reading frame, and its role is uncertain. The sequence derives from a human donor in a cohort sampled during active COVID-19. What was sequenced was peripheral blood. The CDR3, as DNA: TGCGCCAGCAGTCAATGGACAGGGGGAAGAAGCAAACCGAGAGCTCAGAGCTCTTTCTATGGCTACACCTTC. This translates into CASSQWTGGRSKPRAQSSFYGYTF.